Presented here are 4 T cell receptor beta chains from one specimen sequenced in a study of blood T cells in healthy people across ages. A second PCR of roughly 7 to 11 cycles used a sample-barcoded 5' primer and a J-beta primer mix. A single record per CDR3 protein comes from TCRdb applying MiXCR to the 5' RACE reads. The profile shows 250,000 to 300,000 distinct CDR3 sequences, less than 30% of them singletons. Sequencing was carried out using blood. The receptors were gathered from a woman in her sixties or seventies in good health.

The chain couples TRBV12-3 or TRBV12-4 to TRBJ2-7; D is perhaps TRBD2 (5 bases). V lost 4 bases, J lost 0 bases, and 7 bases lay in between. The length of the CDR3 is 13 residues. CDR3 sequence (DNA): TGTGCCAGCAGTTCGGGGTACTCCTACGAGCAGTACTTC. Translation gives CASSSGYSYEQYF.

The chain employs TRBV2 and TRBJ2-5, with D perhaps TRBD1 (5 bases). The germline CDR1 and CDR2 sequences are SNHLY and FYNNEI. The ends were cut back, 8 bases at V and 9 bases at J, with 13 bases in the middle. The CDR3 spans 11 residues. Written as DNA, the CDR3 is TGTGCCAGCGCAGGGAACGAAGCCCAGTACTTC. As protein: CASAGNEAQYF.

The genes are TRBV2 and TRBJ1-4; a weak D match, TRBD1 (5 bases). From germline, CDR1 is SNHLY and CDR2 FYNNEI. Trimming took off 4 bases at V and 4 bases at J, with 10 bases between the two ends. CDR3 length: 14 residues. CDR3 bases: TGTGCCAGCAGTGGACGGGGGATTAATGAAAAACTGTTTTTT. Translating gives CASSGRGINEKLFF.

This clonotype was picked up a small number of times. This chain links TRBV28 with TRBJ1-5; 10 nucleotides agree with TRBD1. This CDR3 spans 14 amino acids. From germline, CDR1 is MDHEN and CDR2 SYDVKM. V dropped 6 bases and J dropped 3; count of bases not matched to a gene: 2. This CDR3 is CASRGTGDNQPQHF. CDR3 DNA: TGTGCCAGCAGAGGGACAGGGGACAATCAGCCCCAGCATTTT.